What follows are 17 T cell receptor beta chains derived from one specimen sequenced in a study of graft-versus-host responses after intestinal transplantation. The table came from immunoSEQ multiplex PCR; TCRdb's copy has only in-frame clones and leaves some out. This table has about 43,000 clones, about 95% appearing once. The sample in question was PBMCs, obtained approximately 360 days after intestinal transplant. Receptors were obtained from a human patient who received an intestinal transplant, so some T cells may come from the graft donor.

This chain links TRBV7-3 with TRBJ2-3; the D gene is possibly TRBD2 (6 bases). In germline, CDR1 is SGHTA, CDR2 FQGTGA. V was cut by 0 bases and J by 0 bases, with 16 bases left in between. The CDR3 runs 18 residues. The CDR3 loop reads CASSLTSYGGVSTDTQYF. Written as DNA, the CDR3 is TGTGCCAGCAGCTTAACCTCGTATGGCGGGGTTAGCACAGATACGCAGTATTTT. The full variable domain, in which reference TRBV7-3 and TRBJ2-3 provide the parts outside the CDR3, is GAGVSQTPSNKVTEKGKYVELRCDPISGHTALYWYRQSLGQGPEFLIYFQGTGAADDSGLPNDRFFAVRPEGSVSTLKIQRTERGDSAVYLCASSLTSYGGVSTDTQYFGPGTRLTVL.

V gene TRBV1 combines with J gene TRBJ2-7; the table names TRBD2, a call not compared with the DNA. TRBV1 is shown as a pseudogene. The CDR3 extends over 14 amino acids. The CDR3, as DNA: TGCACCAGCAGCGAACCGGGACTAGCGCCTGAGCAGTACTTC. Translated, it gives CTSSEPGLAPEQYF.

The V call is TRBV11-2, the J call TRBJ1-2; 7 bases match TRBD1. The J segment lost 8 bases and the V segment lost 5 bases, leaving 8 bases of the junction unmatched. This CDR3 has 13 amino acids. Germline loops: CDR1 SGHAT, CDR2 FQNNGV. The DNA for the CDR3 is TGTGCCAGCAGCGATTGGGACAGCCGCGGCTACACCTTC. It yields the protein CASSDWDSRGYTF. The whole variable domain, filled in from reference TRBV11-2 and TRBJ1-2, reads EAGVAQSPRYKIIEKRQSVAFWCNPISGHATLYWYQQILGQGPKLLIQFQNNGVVDDSQLPKDRFSAERLKGVDSTLKIQPAKLEDSAVYLCASSDWDSRGYTFGSGTRLTVV.

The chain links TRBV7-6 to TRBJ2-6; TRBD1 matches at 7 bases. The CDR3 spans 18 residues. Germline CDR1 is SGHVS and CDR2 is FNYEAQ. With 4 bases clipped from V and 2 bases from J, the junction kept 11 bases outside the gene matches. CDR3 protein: CASSSWTGRPPGANVLTF. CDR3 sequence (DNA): TGTGCCAGCAGCTCGTGGACAGGCCGTCCTCCTGGGGCCAACGTCCTGACTTTC.

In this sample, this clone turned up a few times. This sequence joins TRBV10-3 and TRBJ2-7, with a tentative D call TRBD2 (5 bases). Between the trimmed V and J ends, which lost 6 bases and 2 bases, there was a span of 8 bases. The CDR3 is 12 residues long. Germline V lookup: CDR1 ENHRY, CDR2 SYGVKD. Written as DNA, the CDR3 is TGTGCCATCAGCTCAGCGGCCTACGAGCAGTACTTC. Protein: CAISSAAYEQYF.

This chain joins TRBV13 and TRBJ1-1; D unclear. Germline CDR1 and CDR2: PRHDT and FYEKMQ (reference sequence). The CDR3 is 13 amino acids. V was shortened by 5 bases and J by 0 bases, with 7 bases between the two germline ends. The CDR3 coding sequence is TGTGCCAGCAGCCCGAGGGTGAACACTGAAGCTTTCTTT. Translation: CASSPRVNTEAFF.

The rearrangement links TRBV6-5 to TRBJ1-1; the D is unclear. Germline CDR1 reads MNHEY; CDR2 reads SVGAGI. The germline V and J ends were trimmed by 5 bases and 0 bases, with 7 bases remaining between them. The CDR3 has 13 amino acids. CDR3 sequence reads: CASSRELNTEAFF. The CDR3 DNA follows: TGTGCCAGCAGTCGGGAGTTGAACACTGAAGCTTTCTTT.

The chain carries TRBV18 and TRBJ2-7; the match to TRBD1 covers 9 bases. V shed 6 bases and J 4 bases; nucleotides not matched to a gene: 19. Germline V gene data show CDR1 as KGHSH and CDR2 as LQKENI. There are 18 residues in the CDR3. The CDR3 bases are TGTGCCAGCTCCCCTACTGATCGGACAGGGGACAAGTTTTACGAGCAGTACTTC. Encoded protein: CASSPTDRTGDKFYEQYF.

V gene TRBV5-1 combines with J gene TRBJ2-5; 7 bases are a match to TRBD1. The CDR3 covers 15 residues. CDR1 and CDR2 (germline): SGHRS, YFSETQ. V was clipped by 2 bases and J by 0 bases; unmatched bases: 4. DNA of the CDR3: TGCGCCAGCAGCTTTCGGGACAGATACCAAGAGACCCAGTACTTC. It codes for CASSFRDRYQETQYF.

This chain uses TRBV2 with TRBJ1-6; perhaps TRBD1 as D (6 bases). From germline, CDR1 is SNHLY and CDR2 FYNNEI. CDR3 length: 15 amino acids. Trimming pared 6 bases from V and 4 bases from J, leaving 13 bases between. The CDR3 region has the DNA TGTGCCAGCAGGAGGGCGGACAGTTATAATTCACCCCTCCACTTT. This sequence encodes CASRRADSYNSPLHF.

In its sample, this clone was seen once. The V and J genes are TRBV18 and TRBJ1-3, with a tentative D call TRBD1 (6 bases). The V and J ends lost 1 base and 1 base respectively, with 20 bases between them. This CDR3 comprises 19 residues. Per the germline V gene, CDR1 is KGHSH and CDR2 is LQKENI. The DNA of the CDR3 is TGTGCCAGCTCACCACTTTACCGGAGGGGACACTCTTCTGGAAACACCATATATTTT. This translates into CASSPLYRRGHSSGNTIYF. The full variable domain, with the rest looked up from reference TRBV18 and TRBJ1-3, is NAGVMQNPRHLVRRRGQEARLRCSPMKGHSHVYWYRQLPEEGLKFMVYLQKENIIDESGMPKERFSAEFPKEGPSILRIQQVVRGDSAAYFCASSPLYRRGHSSGNTIYFGEGSWLTVV.

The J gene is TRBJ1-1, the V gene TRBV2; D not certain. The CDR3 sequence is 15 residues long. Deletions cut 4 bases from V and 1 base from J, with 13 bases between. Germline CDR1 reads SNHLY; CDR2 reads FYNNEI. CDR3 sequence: CASSGAFDGNTEAFF. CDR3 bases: TGTGCCAGCAGTGGGGCTTTCGATGGGAACACTGAAGCTTTCTTT.

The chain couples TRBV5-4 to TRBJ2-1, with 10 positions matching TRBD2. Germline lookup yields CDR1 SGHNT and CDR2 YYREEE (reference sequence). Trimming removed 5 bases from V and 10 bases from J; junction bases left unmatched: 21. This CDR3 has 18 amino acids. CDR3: CASRDRHNLAGVSGEQFF. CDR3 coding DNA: TGTGCCAGCAGGGACAGACACAACCTAGCGGGAGTATCGGGGGAGCAGTTCTTC.

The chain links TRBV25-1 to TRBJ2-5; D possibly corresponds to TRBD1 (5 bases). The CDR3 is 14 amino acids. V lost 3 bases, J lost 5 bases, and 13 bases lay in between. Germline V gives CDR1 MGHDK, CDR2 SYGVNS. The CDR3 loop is CASSDRVQAETQYF. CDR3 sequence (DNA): TGTGCCAGCAGTGACAGGGTTCAAGCGGAGACCCAGTACTTC.

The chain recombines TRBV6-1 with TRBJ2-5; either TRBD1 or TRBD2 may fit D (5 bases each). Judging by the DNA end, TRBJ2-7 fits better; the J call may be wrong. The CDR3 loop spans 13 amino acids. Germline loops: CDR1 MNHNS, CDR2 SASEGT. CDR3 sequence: CASSEYGTHEQYF. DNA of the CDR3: TGTGCCAGCAGTGAATACGGGACCCACGAGCAGTACTTC.

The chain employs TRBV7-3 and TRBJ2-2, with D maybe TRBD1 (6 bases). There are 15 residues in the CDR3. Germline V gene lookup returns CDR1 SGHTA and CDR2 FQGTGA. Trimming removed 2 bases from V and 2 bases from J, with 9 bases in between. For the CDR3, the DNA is TGTGCCAGCAGCTTATGGGACACTAACACCGGGGAGCTGTTTTTT. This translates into CASSLWDTNTGELFF.

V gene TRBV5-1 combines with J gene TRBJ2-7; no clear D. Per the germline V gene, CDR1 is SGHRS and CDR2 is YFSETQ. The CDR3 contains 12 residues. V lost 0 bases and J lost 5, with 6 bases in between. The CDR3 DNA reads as TGCGCCAGCAGCTTGGCCAGCAACGAGCAGTACTTC. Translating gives CASSLASNEQYF.